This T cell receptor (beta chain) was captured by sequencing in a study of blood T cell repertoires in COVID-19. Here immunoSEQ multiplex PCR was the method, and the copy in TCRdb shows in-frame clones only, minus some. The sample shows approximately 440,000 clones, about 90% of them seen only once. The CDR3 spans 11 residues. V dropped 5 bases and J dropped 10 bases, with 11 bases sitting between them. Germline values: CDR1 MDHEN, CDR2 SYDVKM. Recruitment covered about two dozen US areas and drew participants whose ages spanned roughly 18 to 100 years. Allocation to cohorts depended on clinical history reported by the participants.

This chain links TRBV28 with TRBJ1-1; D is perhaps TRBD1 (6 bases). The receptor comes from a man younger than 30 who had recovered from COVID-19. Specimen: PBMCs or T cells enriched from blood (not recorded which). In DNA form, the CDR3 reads TGTGCCAGCAGTAGAACAGGGAGAGCTTTCTTT. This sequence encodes CASSRTGRAFF.